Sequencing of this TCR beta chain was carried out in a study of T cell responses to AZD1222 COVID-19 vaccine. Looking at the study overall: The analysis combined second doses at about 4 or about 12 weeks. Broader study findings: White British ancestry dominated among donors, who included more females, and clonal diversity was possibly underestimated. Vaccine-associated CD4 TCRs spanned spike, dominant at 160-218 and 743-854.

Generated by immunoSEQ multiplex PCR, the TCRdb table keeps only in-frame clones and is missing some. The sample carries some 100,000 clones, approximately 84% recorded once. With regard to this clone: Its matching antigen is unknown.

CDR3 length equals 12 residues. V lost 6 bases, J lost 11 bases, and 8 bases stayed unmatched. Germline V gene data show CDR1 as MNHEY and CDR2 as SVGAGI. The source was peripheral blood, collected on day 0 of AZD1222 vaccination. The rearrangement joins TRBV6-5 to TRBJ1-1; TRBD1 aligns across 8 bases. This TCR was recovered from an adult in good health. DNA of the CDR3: TGTGCCAGCAGCCACGGACAGGGCGAGGCTTTCTTT. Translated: CASSHGQGEAFF.